The 28 T cell receptor beta chains listed next were all sequenced from one sample in a study of cytomegalovirus exposure and HLA in healthy donors. PCR amplification relied on 60 Vbeta primers (plus 13 Jbeta primers). The repertoire was sequenced with immunoSEQ multiplex PCR; TCRdb's copy has only in-frame clones and lacks some. The sample has some 150,000 clones; just under 85% are singletons. Source material: PBMCs. These receptor sequences come from a woman aged 40 to 49 in good health and CMV-seronegative.

The rearrangement links TRBV6-5 to TRBJ1-2; TRBD1 might be the D (5 bases). Trimming pared 6 bases from V and 6 bases from J, leaving 17 bases between. This CDR3 contains 14 residues. Germline CDR1 reads MNHEY; CDR2 reads SVGAGI. CDR3 nucleotide sequence: TGTGCCAGCAGCCCCACAGGACTACTTAATGGCTACACCTTC. Protein: CASSPTGLLNGYTF.

This chain joins TRBV14 and TRBJ2-5; no reliable D call. This CDR3 is 13 amino acids long. V dropped 6 bases and J dropped 5 bases, with 13 bases sitting between them. Germline values: CDR1 SGHDN, CDR2 FVKESK. Written as DNA, the CDR3 is TGTGCCAGCAGAAAAGCTTTCGTGGAGACCCAGTACTTC. Amino acids: CASRKAFVETQYF.

This clone was seen more than once but under ten times. This chain uses TRBV21-1 with TRBJ2-1; TRBD1 is the table's D call, not checked against the DNA. TRBV21-1 is an annotated pseudogene. This CDR3 is 17 amino acids long. In DNA, the CDR3 is TGTGCCAGCAGCAGAGACCCCCTAGGACAGGGCAACAATGAGCAGTTCTTC. Translated, it gives CASSRDPLGQGNNEQFF.

The chain links TRBV6-1 to TRBJ2-7, with 9 bases matching TRBD1. The CDR3 is 13 residues long. Trimming at V came to 6 bases and at J to 5 bases, leaving 5 bases not matched to a gene. CDR1 and CDR2 (germline): MNHNS, SASEGT. This CDR3 is CASRGQGNDEQYF. CDR3 nucleotide sequence: TGTGCCAGCAGGGGACAGGGAAACGACGAGCAGTACTTC.

The CDR3, as DNA: TGTGCCAGCACCCTAGGACAGGGGTTCGACGCTTTCTTT. It translates to CASTLGQGFDAFF. The chain recombines TRBV7-8 with TRBJ1-1; 9 bases are a match to TRBD1. V lost 7 bases to trimming and J lost 11 bases; unmatched junction nucleotides: 11. Per germline, CDR1 SGHVS and CDR2 FQNEAQ. The CDR3 has 13 amino acids.

The rearrangement uses TRBV7-2 and TRBJ1-5; no firm D call. From germline, CDR1 is SGHTA and CDR2 FQGNSA. The V end was cut by 0 bases, the J end by 5 bases, with 5 bases between. This CDR3 comprises 13 residues. CDR3 residues: CASSLAPDQPQHF. The CDR3 nucleotides read TGTGCCAGCAGCTTAGCTCCCGATCAGCCCCAGCATTTT.

The rearrangement joins TRBV4-3 to TRBJ2-7; 7 positions agree with TRBD2. CDR1 and CDR2 (germline): LGHNA, YSLEER. J was trimmed by 4 bases and V by 0 bases; bases with no gene match: 12. The CDR3 covers 17 residues. The chain's CDR3 is CASSQDLGGSRAYEQYF. The CDR3 DNA sequence: TGCGCCAGCAGCCAAGATCTGGGGGGGAGCCGAGCTTACGAGCAGTACTTC.

The chain is built from TRBV9 and TRBJ1-1; D is possibly TRBD1 (6 bases). Germline CDR1 is SGDLS and CDR2 is YYNGEE. Trimming cost V 4 bases and J 0 bases, with 10 bases left between them. This CDR3 comprises 14 residues. The CDR3 bases are TGTGCCAGCAGCCCGACAGGTATGAACACTGAAGCTTTCTTT. As protein: CASSPTGMNTEAFF.

The table lists this clone with a count of one. V is TRBV28 and J is TRBJ1-2; TRBD1 agrees at 11 bases. The germline gives CDR1 MDHEN, CDR2 SYDVKM. The CDR3 runs to 15 residues. V shed 5 bases, J shed 6 bases, and the junction held 8 bases outside the gene matches. CDR3 sequence reads: CASSPPGQGADGYTF. DNA of the CDR3: TGTGCCAGCAGTCCCCCCGGACAGGGGGCTGATGGCTACACCTTC.

J is TRBJ2-2 and V is TRBV11-2, with a possible D match to TRBD2 (6 bases). In germline, CDR1 is SGHAT, CDR2 FQNNGV. This CDR3 spans 16 amino acids. V was shortened by 3 bases and J by 4 bases, with 15 bases between the two germline ends. CDR3 nucleotides: TGTGCCAGCAGCTTCGGGGGAGTATACCGCACCGGGGAGCTGTTTTTT. Its protein is CASSFGGVYRTGELFF. Supplemented by reference TRBV11-2 and TRBJ2-2, the full variable domain reads EAGVAQSPRYKIIEKRQSVAFWCNPISGHATLYWYQQILGQGPKLLIQFQNNGVVDDSQLPKDRFSAERLKGVDSTLKIQPAKLEDSAVYLCASSFGGVYRTGELFFGEGSRLTVL.

This sequence joins TRBV11-2 and TRBJ1-3; D gene ambiguous. The CDR3 contains 15 residues. Germline V gene data show CDR1 as SGHAT and CDR2 as FQNNGV. V gave up 5 bases and J gave up 0 bases, with 11 bases separating them. CDR3 amino acids: CASSGRLISGNTIYF. CDR3 nucleotide sequence: TGTGCCAGCAGCGGCAGGTTAATCTCTGGAAACACCATATATTTT. Variable domain in full (rest from reference TRBV11-2 and TRBJ1-3): EAGVAQSPRYKIIEKRQSVAFWCNPISGHATLYWYQQILGQGPKLLIQFQNNGVVDDSQLPKDRFSAERLKGVDSTLKIQPAKLEDSAVYLCASSGRLISGNTIYFGEGSWLTVV.

The chain uses TRBV14 and TRBJ1-1; 7 nucleotides match TRBD1. CDR1 and CDR2 from the germline V gene are SGHDN and FVKESK. V shed 0 bases and J 2 bases; nucleotides not matched to a gene: 9. This CDR3 has 17 residues. For the CDR3, the DNA is TGTGCCAGCAGCCAAGAAGGGGCGGACAGGTTTAACACTGAAGCTTTCTTT. Residues: CASSQEGADRFNTEAFF.

The rearrangement joins TRBV4-3 to TRBJ2-2, with 10 bases fitting TRBD2. In germline, CDR1 is LGHNA, CDR2 YSLEER. V lost 2 bases, J lost 6 bases, and 6 bases stayed unmatched. This CDR3 is 16 amino acids long. The CDR3 DNA follows: TGCGCCAGCAGCCAAAAGGGGCTAGCGGGAGCCGGGGAGCTGTTTTTT. Encoded protein: CASSQKGLAGAGELFF.

The chain uses TRBV4-3 and TRBJ1-4, with 9 positions matching TRBD1. This CDR3 comprises 16 residues. V lost 2 bases and J lost 2; bases outside the gene matches: 3. CDR1 and CDR2 (germline): LGHNA, YSLEER. The CDR3: CASSQRTGVTNEKLFF. The CDR3 nucleotides read TGCGCCAGCAGCCAAAGGACAGGGGTTACTAATGAAAAACTGTTTTTT.

The V and J genes are TRBV28 and TRBJ1-1; TRBD1 is a possible D gene (5 bases). The CDR3 contains 14 residues. CDR1 and CDR2 from the germline V gene are MDHEN and SYDVKM. The V end lost 8 bases, the J end lost 1 base, and 14 bases lay between the germline ends. CDR3 nucleotide sequence: TGTGCCAGCCCCCGACGGGGGGGGAACACTGAAGCTTTCTTT. Amino acid sequence: CASPRRGGNTEAFF.

This clone has just a few counts. The V gene is TRBV11-2, the J gene TRBJ2-7, with a possible D match to TRBD1 (6 bases). The germline V gene has CDR1 SGHAT and CDR2 FQNNGV. Trimming took 6 bases from V and 4 from J, leaving 13 bases between them. The CDR3 extends over 13 amino acids. Here the CDR3 reads CASRLQGWYEQYF. DNA for the CDR3: TGTGCCAGCAGACTACAGGGATGGTACGAGCAGTACTTC. The whole variable domain, remainder taken from reference TRBV11-2 and TRBJ2-7, is EAGVAQSPRYKIIEKRQSVAFWCNPISGHATLYWYQQILGQGPKLLIQFQNNGVVDDSQLPKDRFSAERLKGVDSTLKIQPAKLEDSAVYLCASRLQGWYEQYFGPGTRLTVT.

There are a few counts of this clone. The rearrangement links TRBV25-1 to TRBJ1-4, with 9 bases that match TRBD1. V lost 7 bases, J lost 6 bases, and 3 bases stayed unmatched. The CDR3 loop spans 13 amino acids. Germline V lookup: CDR1 MGHDK, CDR2 SYGVNS. The CDR3 here is CASNRDRDEKLFF. CDR3 sequence (DNA): TGTGCCAGCAACCGGGACAGGGATGAAAAACTGTTTTTT.

This clone was counted once. The rearrangement uses TRBV7-9 and TRBJ2-7, with 7 positions matching TRBD1. The J segment lost 2 bases and the V segment lost 0 bases, leaving 13 bases of the junction unmatched. Germline loops: CDR1 SEHNR, CDR2 FQNEAQ (reference sequence). This CDR3 has 18 amino acids. The CDR3 loop reads CASSLAFGAGGSPYEQYF. For the CDR3, the DNA is TGTGCCAGCAGCTTAGCGTTCGGCGCAGGGGGTAGCCCCTACGAGCAGTACTTC.

DNA for the CDR3: TGTGCCAGCAGCTTGGCGGACCGACAGGGGCCCAACGAGCAGTACTTC. As protein: CASSLADRQGPNEQYF. The chain employs TRBV5-5 and TRBJ2-7; 8 bases align to TRBD1. V was pared by 0 bases and J by 5 bases, with 10 bases of the junction left unmatched. The CDR3 has 16 amino acids. Germline CDR1 reads SGHKS; CDR2 reads YYEKEE (reference sequence).

The gene calls are TRBV10-3 and TRBJ2-1; D gene unclear. The CDR3 length is 11 residues. Looked up from germline, CDR1 is ENHRY and CDR2 is SYGVKD. The germline V and J ends were trimmed by 8 bases and 1 base, with 3 bases remaining between them. The CDR3 spells CAISSYNEQFF. In DNA form, the CDR3 reads TGTGCCATCTCATCCTACAATGAGCAGTTCTTC.

The genes are TRBV4-1 and TRBJ2-2; 12 positions agree with TRBD1. The CDR3 extends over 17 amino acids. The germline V gene has CDR1 MGHRA and CDR2 YSYEKL. The J segment lost 4 bases and the V segment lost 4 bases, leaving 7 bases of the junction unmatched. The CDR3 is CASSRGTGGASTGELFF. The CDR3 bases are TGCGCCAGCAGCCGAGGGACAGGGGGCGCAAGCACCGGGGAGCTGTTTTTT.

The V and J genes are TRBV28 and TRBJ1-4; D remains unclear. V was clipped by 5 bases and J by 0 bases, with 7 bases between them. This CDR3 comprises 14 residues. CDR1 and CDR2 from the germline V gene are MDHEN and SYDVKM. For the CDR3, the DNA is TGTGCCAGCAGTCGAGGGTCAACTAATGAAAAACTGTTTTTT. This sequence encodes CASSRGSTNEKLFF. Using reference TRBV28 and TRBJ1-4 for the parts outside the CDR3, the full variable domain is DVKVTQSSRYLVKRTGEKVFLECVQDMDHENMFWYRQDPGLGLRLIYFSYDVKMKEKGDIPEGYSVSREKKERFSLILESASTNQTSMYLCASSRGSTNEKLFFGSGTQLSVL.

This rearrangement joins TRBV29-1 to TRBJ2-5, with 13 bases that match TRBD2. The J call may be in error: the DNA end matches TRBJ2-7 better. The CDR3 runs to 15 residues. Germline-derived CDR1 and CDR2 are SQVTM and ANQGSEA. Here the CDR3 reads CSVGLAGVSPYEQYF. CDR3 in DNA: TGCAGCGTCGGACTAGCGGGAGTCTCTCCCTACGAGCAGTACTTC.

The rearrangement joins TRBV28 to TRBJ2-1; 11 bases are shared with TRBD2. V dropped 6 bases and J dropped 0; count of bases not matched to a gene: 10. CDR3 length equals 18 residues. Germline V CDR1 and CDR2: MDHEN, SYDVKM. In nucleotides, the CDR3 is TGTGCCAGCAGCCGACTAGCGGGAACCATCAGCTCCTACAATGAGCAGTTCTTC. Translating it yields CASSRLAGTISSYNEQFF.

The chain couples TRBV11-2 to TRBJ2-1; TRBD2 aligns across 12 bases. Per the germline V gene, CDR1 is SGHAT and CDR2 is FQNNGV. Trimming cost V 5 bases and J 7 bases; bases outside gene matches: 12. The CDR3 has 17 residues. The chain's CDR3 is CASSRPPTSGGLNEQFF. The CDR3 DNA is TGTGCCAGCAGCCGGCCGCCTACTAGCGGGGGGCTGAATGAGCAGTTCTTC.

The CDR3 DNA reads TGTGCCAGCAGCTTGGGGGACAGCCCCTACGAGCAGTACTTC. Amino acids: CASSLGDSPYEQYF. V is TRBV5-5 and J is TRBJ2-7; 7 bases line up with TRBD1. V trimming: 0 bases; J trimming: 2 bases; junction bases outside the gene matches: 2. The CDR3 contains 14 residues. Looked up from germline, CDR1 is SGHKS and CDR2 is YYEKEE (reference sequence).

The CDR3 DNA sequence: TGTGCCAGCAGTTTATCACCGAGCTCTGGAAACACCATATATTTT. Amino acid sequence: CASSLSPSSGNTIYF. The V gene is TRBV28, the J gene TRBJ1-3; no clear D. V shed 1 base and J shed 0 bases, with 7 bases lying between them. There are 15 residues in the CDR3. Germline V gene data show CDR1 as MDHEN and CDR2 as SYDVKM.

The chain couples TRBV4-2 to TRBJ2-2; 7 nucleotides match TRBD2. The CDR3 is 13 amino acids. Germline V lookup: CDR1 LGHNA, CDR2 YNFKEQ. V lost 6 bases to trimming and J lost 7 bases; unmatched junction nucleotides: 5. Here the CDR3 DNA reads TGTGCCAGCAGATTTGGACTAGTCGGGGAGCTGTTTTTT. It translates to CASRFGLVGELFF.